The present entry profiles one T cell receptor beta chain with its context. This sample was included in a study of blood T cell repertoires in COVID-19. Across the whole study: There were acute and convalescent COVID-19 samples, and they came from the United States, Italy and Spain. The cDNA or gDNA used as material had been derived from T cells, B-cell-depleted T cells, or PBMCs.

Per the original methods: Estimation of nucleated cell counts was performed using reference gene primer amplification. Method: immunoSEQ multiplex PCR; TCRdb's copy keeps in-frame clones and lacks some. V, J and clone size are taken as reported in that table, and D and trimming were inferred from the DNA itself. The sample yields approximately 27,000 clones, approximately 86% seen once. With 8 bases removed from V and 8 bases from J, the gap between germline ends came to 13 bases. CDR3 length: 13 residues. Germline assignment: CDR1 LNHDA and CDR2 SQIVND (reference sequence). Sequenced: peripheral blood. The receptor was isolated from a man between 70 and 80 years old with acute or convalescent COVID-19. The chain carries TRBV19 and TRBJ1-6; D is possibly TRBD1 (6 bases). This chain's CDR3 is CASSTGADSPLHF. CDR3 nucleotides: TGTGCCAGTTCGACAGGAGCTGATTCACCCCTCCACTTT.